The next 28 T cell receptor beta chains were all read from a single sample in a study of Ad26.COV2.S vaccination and SARS-CoV-2 variants listed by TCRdb under 2021. The library came from the immunoSEQ multiplex PCR assay. Entries here come from immuneACCESS through TCRdb and include only in-frame sequences with V and J called. Some clones fail to appear in such tables; in the studies checked, an unresolved V gene covers under half of the shortfall, and the cause of the remainder is unknown. The sample table contains about 320,000 clones; only one count was recorded for about 86% of them. The leading ten clones occupy 1.5% to 2.5% of the sample. Reading the label with the study, this specimen's treatment or condition is: around 19 received Ad26.COV2.S at low or high dose, single or two shots; about five received placebo; per-sample allocation not given. For vaccine and placebo recipients, the sequenced repertoires came from samples collected on day 63 after the first injection.

The specimen was peripheral blood, collected in a trial of Ad26.COV2.S vaccine versus placebo. Source of these receptors: a person between 18 and 65 years old who received the Ad26.COV2.S COVID-19 vaccine or a placebo.

J is TRBJ1-1 and V is TRBV5-1; D may be TRBD1 (6 bases). V was shortened by 3 bases and J by 0 bases, with 15 bases between the two germline ends. This CDR3 is built from 16 residues. CDR1 is SGHRS, CDR2 YFSETQ, per germline. The CDR3 loop reads CASSSGTRAMNTEAFF. The CDR3 DNA is TGCGCCAGCAGCTCCGGGACACGGGCCATGAACACTGAAGCTTTCTTT.

V gene TRBV6-2 or TRBV6-3 combines with J gene TRBJ2-1; 13 bases line up with TRBD2. The CDR3 totals 18 residues. Losses at the gene ends were 6 bases for V and 4 bases for J; bases not matched to a gene: 12. CDR1 MNHEY and CDR2 SVGEGT come from the germline V gene. The CDR3 is CASSRGNRLAGGYNEQFF. CDR3 in DNA: TGTGCCAGCAGCCGCGGAAACCGACTAGCGGGGGGTTACAATGAGCAGTTCTTC.

The chain joins TRBV27 to TRBJ2-2, with TRBD2 matching over 8 bases. Germline-derived CDR1 and CDR2 are MNHEY and SMNVEV (reference sequence). The CDR3 is 16 residues long. J was trimmed by 4 bases and V by 6 bases; bases with no gene match: 10. The CDR3 sequence is CASSPGVAGFTGELFF. The DNA for the CDR3 is TGTGCCAGCAGCCCCGGGGTAGCGGGGTTCACCGGGGAGCTGTTTTTT.

Only one count was recorded for this clone. V is TRBV19 and J is TRBJ2-3, with D perhaps TRBD1 (6 bases). V was cut by 2 bases and J by 1 base, with 10 bases left in between. This CDR3 is 15 amino acids long. CDR1 is LNHDA and CDR2 is SQIVND in the germline V gene (reference sequence). The CDR3 sequence is CASSIWAGGTDTQYF. The CDR3 DNA sequence: TGTGCCAGTAGTATATGGGCAGGGGGCACAGATACGCAGTATTTT.

This rearrangement joins TRBV4-1 to TRBJ1-5; D remains ambiguous. The CDR3 is made up of 17 amino acids. Germline CDR1 MGHRA, CDR2 YSYEKL. Trimming pared 2 bases from V and 1 base from J, leaving 15 bases between. The CDR3 nucleotides are TGCGCCAGCAGCCAATACATCCTAGACGGGAGCAATCAGCCCCAGCATTTT. It specifies CASSQYILDGSNQPQHF.

The rearrangement joins TRBV7-3 to TRBJ2-1; D gene ambiguous. The CDR3 runs 13 residues. V shed 5 bases and J shed 5 bases, with 10 bases lying between them. CDR1 and CDR2 from the germline V gene are SGHTA and FQGTGA. CDR3 residues: CASSRTSNNEQFF. CDR3 in DNA: TGTGCCAGCAGCCGAACCTCGAACAATGAGCAGTTCTTC.

The chain links TRBV12-3 or TRBV12-4 to TRBJ1-2; 7 bases are a match to TRBD1. The J segment lost 6 bases and the V segment lost 8 bases, leaving 9 bases of the junction unmatched. There are 13 residues in the CDR3. The CDR3 sequence: CASGQTGTNGYTF. The CDR3, as DNA: TGTGCCAGCGGCCAGACAGGGACAAATGGCTACACCTTC.

This clone was counted between two and nine times. This chain uses TRBV27 with TRBJ1-2; TRBD1 might be the D (5 bases). Germline values: CDR1 MNHEY, CDR2 SMNVEV (reference sequence). This CDR3 spans 13 amino acids. V was clipped by 2 bases and J by 3 bases, with 7 bases between them. CDR3 sequence (DNA): TGTGCCAGCAGTTTAGACAGATACTATGGCTACACCTTC. Its protein is CASSLDRYYGYTF.

The V call is TRBV5-4, the J call TRBJ1-2; D might be TRBD1 (6 bases). Germline V CDR1 and CDR2: SGHNT, YYREEE (reference sequence). The CDR3 runs to 14 residues. V dropped 7 bases and J dropped 0 bases, with 13 bases sitting between them. DNA of the CDR3: TGTGCCAGCTCACGAGGGGGGGCTAACTATGGCTACACCTTC. Its translation is CASSRGGANYGYTF.

V and J are TRBV5-1 and TRBJ2-5; 10 bases map to TRBD2. Looked up from germline, CDR1 is SGHRS and CDR2 is YFSETQ. The V segment lost 2 bases and the J segment 2 bases; nucleotides outside the gene matches: 3. The CDR3 sequence is 15 residues long. The CDR3 is CASSFLAGDQETQYF. The CDR3 DNA reads TGCGCCAGCAGCTTCCTAGCGGGGGATCAAGAGACCCAGTACTTC.

The rearrangement uses TRBV5-4 and TRBJ2-2, with unresolved D. V shed 0 bases and J shed 4 bases, with 10 bases lying between them. Germline V gene lookup returns CDR1 SGHNT and CDR2 YYREEE (reference sequence). The CDR3 has 15 amino acids. CDR3 coding DNA: TGTGCCAGCAGCTTGGAAAACAGATTCACCGGGGAGCTGTTTTTT. It specifies CASSLENRFTGELFF.

V is TRBV6-2 or TRBV6-3 and J is TRBJ1-5; 9 bases map to TRBD1. The CDR3 loop spans 14 amino acids. The ends lost 6 bases at V and 4 bases at J; junction bases unmatched: 4. CDR1 is MNHEY, CDR2 SVGEGT, per germline. CDR3 DNA: TGTGCCAGCAGCGACAGGGGGTGGAATCAGCCCCAGCATTTT. Protein product: CASSDRGWNQPQHF.

The V gene is TRBV9, the J gene TRBJ2-5, with 7 bases fitting TRBD1. The CDR3 runs to 13 residues. The trim removed 3 bases at V and 5 bases at J, leaving 4 bases unmatched. Germline loops: CDR1 SGDLS, CDR2 YYNGEE. Here the CDR3 DNA reads TGTGCCAGCAGCGGAGGGGGCTGGGAGACCCAGTACTTC. It is translated as CASSGGGWETQYF.

This clone came up once. The V call is TRBV12-5, the J call TRBJ1-6; D perhaps matches TRBD1 (6 bases). The germline V gene encodes CDR1 LGHNT and CDR2 FRNRAP. Between the trimmed V and J ends, which lost 3 bases and 0 bases, there was a span of 15 bases. This CDR3 is built from 18 residues. This CDR3 reads CASGFRTALSSYNSPLHF. In DNA, the CDR3 is TGTGCTAGTGGTTTTCGGACAGCCCTGAGCTCCTATAATTCACCCCTCCACTTT.

The V call is TRBV30, the J call TRBJ2-7; tentatively, D is TRBD1 (5 bases). V was shortened by 1 base and J by 2 bases, with 15 bases between the two germline ends. The germline CDR1 and CDR2 sequences are GTSNPN and SVGIG (reference sequence). CDR3 size: 15 residues. The CDR3 here is CAWSDGQGATYEQYF. CDR3 nucleotide sequence: TGTGCCTGGAGTGACGGACAAGGGGCGACCTACGAGCAGTACTTC.

The gene calls are TRBV18 and TRBJ2-1; 8 bases match TRBD2. V was pared by 4 bases and J by 3 bases, with 5 bases of the junction left unmatched. CDR1 is KGHSH and CDR2 is LQKENI in the germline V gene. The CDR3 is 15 amino acids. CDR3 in amino acids: CASSQSRGGYNEQFF. As DNA, the CDR3 is TGTGCCAGCTCACAGTCCCGGGGGGGCTACAATGAGCAGTTCTTC.

This sequence joins TRBV6-1 and TRBJ2-1, with D perhaps being TRBD1 or TRBD2 (7 bases each). CDR1 is MNHNS and CDR2 is SASEGT in the germline V gene. V lost 1 base and J lost 9, with 13 bases in between. The CDR3 has 14 amino acids. CDR3 amino acids: CASSEGAGGGEQFF. The CDR3 nucleotides are TGTGCCAGCAGTGAAGGGGCAGGGGGGGGTGAGCAGTTCTTC.

The chain recombines TRBV2 with TRBJ2-1; D is unresolved. The V and J ends lost 7 bases and 4 bases respectively, with 14 bases between them. The CDR3 contains 14 residues. CDR1 and CDR2 from the germline V gene are SNHLY and FYNNEI. CDR3 protein: CASTQGRKYNEQFF. The CDR3 DNA follows: TGTGCCAGCACGCAAGGGCGTAAGTACAATGAGCAGTTCTTC.

The chain employs TRBV6-5 and TRBJ1-3; D ambiguous. Germline V CDR1 and CDR2: MNHEY, SVGAGI. The V end lost 8 bases, the J end lost 0 bases, and 8 bases lay between the germline ends. The CDR3 consists of 13 residues. The CDR3 DNA is TGTGCCAGCGGGCGGACCTCTGGAAACACCATATATTTT. Translating it yields CASGRTSGNTIYF.

The chain joins TRBV2 to TRBJ1-2, with a weak D call TRBD1 (5 bases). The V gene lost 7 bases and the J gene lost 4 bases, with 10 bases spanning the gap. This CDR3 contains 12 residues. Germline V lookup: CDR1 SNHLY, CDR2 FYNNEI. The CDR3 is CASKGRFYGYTF. The CDR3 nucleotides read TGTGCCAGCAAGGGGCGGTTCTATGGCTACACCTTC. Together with reference TRBV2 and TRBJ1-2, the CDR3 gives the full variable domain: EPEVTQTPSHQVTQMGQEVILRCVPISNHLYFYWYRQILGQKVEFLVSFYNNEISEKSEIFDDQFSVERPDGSNFTLKIRSTKLEDSAMYFCASKGRFYGYTFGSGTRLTVV.

This clone was detected only once. This chain uses TRBV2 with TRBJ2-2, with 8 bases fitting TRBD1. V lost 6 bases, J lost 6 bases, and 3 bases stayed unmatched. Germline-derived CDR1 and CDR2 are SNHLY and FYNNEI. This CDR3 contains 13 residues. CDR3 nucleotide sequence: TGTGCCAGCAGAATACAGGGGGCCGGGGAGCTGTTTTTT. Amino acid sequence: CASRIQGAGELFF.

This chain links TRBV29-1 with TRBJ1-5; TRBD1 might be the D (5 bases). Per germline, CDR1 SQVTM and CDR2 ANQGSEA. This CDR3 contains 12 residues. Trimming took off 4 bases at V and 1 base at J, with 5 bases between the two ends. In DNA, the CDR3 is TGCAGCGTTGGACAGAGCAATCAGCCCCAGCATTTT. Translating it yields CSVGQSNQPQHF.

This clone appeared a few times. The chain carries TRBV27 and TRBJ1-2, with TRBD1 matching over 9 bases. The CDR3 contains 13 residues. Germline V gene sequence: CDR1 MNHEY, CDR2 SMNVEV (reference sequence). J was trimmed by 8 bases and V by 3 bases; bases with no gene match: 4. CDR3 in DNA: TGTGCCAGCAGTTTTTGGGGACAGGGAGGCTACACCTTC. It yields the protein CASSFWGQGGYTF.

This clone was seen a handful of times. The chain couples TRBV18 to TRBJ2-2; TRBD2 matches 11 bases. V was clipped by 6 bases and J by 6 bases; unmatched bases: 3. Looked up from germline, CDR1 is KGHSH and CDR2 is LQKENI. This CDR3 has 14 amino acids. The CDR3 DNA is TGTGCCAGCTCTGTGACTAGCGGGGCCGGGGAGCTGTTTTTT. Translation: CASSVTSGAGELFF. The full variable domain, rest sourced from reference TRBV18 and TRBJ2-2, is NAGVMQNPRHLVRRRGQEARLRCSPMKGHSHVYWYRQLPEEGLKFMVYLQKENIIDESGMPKERFSAEFPKEGPSILRIQQVVRGDSAAYFCASSVTSGAGELFFGEGSRLTVL.

The rearrangement joins TRBV6-4 to TRBJ2-3, with D unclear. Germline CDR1 MRHNA, CDR2 SNTAGT. V lost 7 bases to trimming and J lost 1 base, with 18 bases between them. This CDR3 spans 16 amino acids. The CDR3 DNA reads as TGTGCCAGCATCCTGACTCCCACTGAGGGCACAGATACGCAGTATTTT. Translating gives CASILTPTEGTDTQYF.

The chain joins TRBV6-1 to TRBJ2-3, with D uncertain. The ends were cut back, 1 base at V and 8 bases at J, with 4 bases in the middle. The CDR3 has 11 residues. CDR1 is MNHNS and CDR2 is SASEGT in the germline V gene. This CDR3 is CASSEVGTQYF. CDR3 DNA sequence: TGTGCCAGCAGTGAAGTTGGTACGCAGTATTTT.

The CDR3 DNA is TGTGCCATCAGTGGGCGGGGGGGCGAGACCCAGTACTTC. It codes for CAISGRGGETQYF. The chain carries TRBV10-3 and TRBJ2-5; TRBD2 agrees at 9 bases. The CDR3 extends over 13 amino acids. J gave up 5 bases and V 4 bases, and 2 bases lay outside the gene matches. The germline CDR1 and CDR2 sequences are ENHRY and SYGVKD.

This clone was counted between two and nine times. At the DNA level, this CDR3 is encoded by other sequences in the same sample as well. The CDR3 is CASSLGSSNTEAFF. DNA for the CDR3: TGCGCCAGCAGCCTAGGGTCCTCGAACACTGAAGCTTTCTTT. The chain has TRBV5-1 and TRBJ1-1; D remains unclear. The V end lost 4 bases, the J end lost 1 base, and 11 bases lay between the germline ends. The CDR3 loop spans 14 amino acids. CDR1 is SGHRS, CDR2 YFSETQ, per germline.